This entry features one TCR beta chain sequence. The data derive from a study of a mutant IDH1 vaccine in newly diagnosed glioma. The wider study: Radiotherapy, temozolomide, or both had been given previously, and both were given to most.

The table came from immunoSEQ multiplex PCR; TCRdb's copy has only in-frame clones and leaves some out. This sample has 35,000 to 40,000 clones, with just under 95% found just once. With 2 bases removed from V and 5 bases from J, the gap between germline ends came to 14 bases. Germline V gene sequence: CDR1 SGHRS, CDR2 YFSETQ. The length of the CDR3 is 15 residues. Time point noted: baseline, week 1 (first vaccination visit). Treatment in this sample: pre-vaccination baseline after standard-of-care therapy. V usage is TRBV5-1 and J usage is TRBJ1-5, with D tentatively TRBD1 (5 bases). The input for sequencing was PBMCs, taken from a glioma patient treated with radiotherapy, temozolomide or both. The receptor's source is a man aged 18 to 29 with glioma. CDR3 bases: TGCGCCAGCAGCTTATTGGCAGGGAGGGATCAGCCCCAGCATTTT. Protein sequence: CASSLLAGRDQPQHF.